This record covers a single TCR beta chain. The multiple sclerosis controls comprised treatment-naive patients whose relapsing-remitting disease was stable or active. Negative isolation yielded the CD8+ and CD4+ T cells, while FACS enriched the TEMRA cells. A quantity of about 0.45 to 1 ug RNA underwent reverse transcription using random hexamers. Amplification of TCR beta CDR3 used immunoSEQ multiplex PCR across 54 Vbeta and 13 Jbeta. Using its own MiXCR run on the immunoSEQ multiplex PCR reads, TCRdb lists one record per CDR3 protein. The data hold 200,000 to 250,000 distinct CDR3 sequences, with 80% to 95% observed a single time. The data originate from a study of CD8 T cells in Susac syndrome. The source of this sequence is a human donor with multiple sclerosis. Specimen: CD8+ T cells from PBMCs.

CDR3 DNA sequence: TGTGCCAGCAGTTTTCTCTCCGAACGCACTGAAGCTTTCTTT. It specifies CASSFLSERTEAFF. The chain links TRBV28 to TRBJ1-1; no reliable D call. There are 14 residues in the CDR3. V lost 3 bases and J 4 bases, leaving 12 bases between the germline ends. Per germline, CDR1 MDHEN and CDR2 SYDVKM.